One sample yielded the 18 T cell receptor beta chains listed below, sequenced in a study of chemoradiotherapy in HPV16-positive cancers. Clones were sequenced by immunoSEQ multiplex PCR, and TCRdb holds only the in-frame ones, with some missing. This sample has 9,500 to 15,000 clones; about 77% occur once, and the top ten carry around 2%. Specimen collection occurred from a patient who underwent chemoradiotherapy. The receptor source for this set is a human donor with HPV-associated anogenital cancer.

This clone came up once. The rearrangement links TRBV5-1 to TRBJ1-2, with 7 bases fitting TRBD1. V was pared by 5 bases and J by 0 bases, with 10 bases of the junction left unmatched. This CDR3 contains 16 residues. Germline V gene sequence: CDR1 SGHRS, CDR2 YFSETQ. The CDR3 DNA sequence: TGCGCCAGCAGTCTTGACACCCAGGGGGCTAACTATGGCTACACCTTC. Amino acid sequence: CASSLDTQGANYGYTF.

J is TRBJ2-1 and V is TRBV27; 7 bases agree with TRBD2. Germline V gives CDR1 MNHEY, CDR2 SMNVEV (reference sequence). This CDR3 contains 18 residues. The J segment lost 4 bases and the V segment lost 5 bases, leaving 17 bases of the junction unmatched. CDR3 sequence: CASSRRSGERGTYNEQFF. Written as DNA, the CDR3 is TGTGCCAGCAGTAGAAGATCGGGTGAGCGGGGAACATACAATGAGCAGTTCTTC.

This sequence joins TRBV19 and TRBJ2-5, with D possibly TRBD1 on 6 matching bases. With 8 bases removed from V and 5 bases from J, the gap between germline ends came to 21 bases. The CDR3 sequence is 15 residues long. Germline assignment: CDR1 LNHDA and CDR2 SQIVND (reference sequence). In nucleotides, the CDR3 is TGTGCCAGTGGGGGCATGGGGTCCAGGTCGGAGACCCAGTACTTC. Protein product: CASGGMGSRSETQYF.

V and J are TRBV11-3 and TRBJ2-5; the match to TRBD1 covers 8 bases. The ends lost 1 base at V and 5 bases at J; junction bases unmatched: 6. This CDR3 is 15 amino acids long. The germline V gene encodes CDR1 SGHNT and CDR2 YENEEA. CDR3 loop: CASSLAGGAGETQYF. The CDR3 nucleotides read TGTGCCAGCAGCTTAGCAGGGGGCGCCGGGGAGACCCAGTACTTC.

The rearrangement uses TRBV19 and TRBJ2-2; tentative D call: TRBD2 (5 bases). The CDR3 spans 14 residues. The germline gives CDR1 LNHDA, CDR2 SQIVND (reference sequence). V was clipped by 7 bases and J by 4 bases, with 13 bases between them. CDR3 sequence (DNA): TGTGCCAGTAAGACGATGGAGGCCACCGGGGAGCTGTTTTTT. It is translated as CASKTMEATGELFF.

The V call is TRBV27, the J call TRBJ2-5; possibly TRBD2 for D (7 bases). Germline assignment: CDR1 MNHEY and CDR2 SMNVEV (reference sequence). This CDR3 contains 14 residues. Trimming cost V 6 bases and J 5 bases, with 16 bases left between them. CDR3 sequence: CASSRGAGLETQYF. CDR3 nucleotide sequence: TGTGCCAGCAGCCGGGGGGCCGGGTTGGAGACCCAGTACTTC.

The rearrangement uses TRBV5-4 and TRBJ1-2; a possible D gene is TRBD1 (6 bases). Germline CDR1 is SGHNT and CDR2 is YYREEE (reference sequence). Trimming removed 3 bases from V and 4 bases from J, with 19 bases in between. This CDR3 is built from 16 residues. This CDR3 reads CASSYGGGQGPYGYTF. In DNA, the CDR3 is TGTGCCAGCAGCTATGGGGGGGGGCAGGGGCCCTATGGCTACACCTTC.

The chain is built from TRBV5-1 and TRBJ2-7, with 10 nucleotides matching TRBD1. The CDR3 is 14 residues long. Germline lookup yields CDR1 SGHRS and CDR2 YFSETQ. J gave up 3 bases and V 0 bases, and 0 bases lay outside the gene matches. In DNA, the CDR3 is TGCGCCAGCAGCTTGGGGGACAGGGGCTACGAGCAGTACTTC. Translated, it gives CASSLGDRGYEQYF.

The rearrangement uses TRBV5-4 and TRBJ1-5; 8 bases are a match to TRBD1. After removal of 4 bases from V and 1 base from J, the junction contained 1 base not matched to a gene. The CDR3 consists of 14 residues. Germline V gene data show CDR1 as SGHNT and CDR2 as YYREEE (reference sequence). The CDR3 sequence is CASSRTGSNQPQHF. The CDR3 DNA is TGTGCCAGCAGCAGGACAGGGAGCAATCAGCCCCAGCATTTT. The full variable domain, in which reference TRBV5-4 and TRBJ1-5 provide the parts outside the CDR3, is ETGVTQSPTHLIKTRGQQVTLRCSSQSGHNTVSWYQQALGQGPQFIFQYYREEENGRGNFPPRFSGLQFPNYSSELNVNALELDDSALYLCASSRTGSNQPQHFGDGTRLSIL.

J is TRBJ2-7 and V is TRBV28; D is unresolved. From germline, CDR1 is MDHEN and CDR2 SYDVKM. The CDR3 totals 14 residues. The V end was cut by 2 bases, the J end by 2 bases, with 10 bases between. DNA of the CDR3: TGTGCCAGCAGTTTAGCGGCAGATACCTACGAGCAGTACTTC. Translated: CASSLAADTYEQYF.

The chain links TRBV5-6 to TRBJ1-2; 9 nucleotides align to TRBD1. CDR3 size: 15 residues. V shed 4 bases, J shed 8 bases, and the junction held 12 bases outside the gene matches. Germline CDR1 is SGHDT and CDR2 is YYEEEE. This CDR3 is CASSRAGTGTVGYTF. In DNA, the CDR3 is TGTGCCAGCAGCCGCGCCGGGACAGGGACGGTGGGCTACACCTTC. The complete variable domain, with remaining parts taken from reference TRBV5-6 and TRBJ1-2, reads DAGVTQSPTHLIKTRGQQVTLRCSPKSGHDTVSWYQQALGQGPQFIFQYYEEEERQRGNFPDRFSGHQFPNYSSELNVNALLLGDSALYLCASSRAGTGTVGYTFGSGTRLTVV.

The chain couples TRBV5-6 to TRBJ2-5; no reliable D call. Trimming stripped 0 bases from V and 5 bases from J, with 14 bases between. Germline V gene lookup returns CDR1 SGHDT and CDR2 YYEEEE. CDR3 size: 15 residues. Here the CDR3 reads CASSLGLTSLETQYF. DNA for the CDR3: TGTGCCAGCAGCTTGGGACTTACAAGTCTCGAGACCCAGTACTTC.

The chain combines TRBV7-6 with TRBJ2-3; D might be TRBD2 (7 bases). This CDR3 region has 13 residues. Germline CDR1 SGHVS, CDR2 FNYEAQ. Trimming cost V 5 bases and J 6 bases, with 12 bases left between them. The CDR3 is CASSRGATDTQYF. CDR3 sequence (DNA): TGTGCCAGCAGCCGGGGGGCCACTGATACGCAGTATTTT.

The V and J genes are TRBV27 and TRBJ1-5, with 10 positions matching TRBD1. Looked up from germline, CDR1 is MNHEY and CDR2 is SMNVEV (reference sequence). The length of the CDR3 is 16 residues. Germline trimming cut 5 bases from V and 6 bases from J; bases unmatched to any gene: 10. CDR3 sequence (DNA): TGTGCCAGCAGTCAGTTCGGGACAGGGGAGGGTCAGCCCCAGCATTTT. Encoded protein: CASSQFGTGEGQPQHF.

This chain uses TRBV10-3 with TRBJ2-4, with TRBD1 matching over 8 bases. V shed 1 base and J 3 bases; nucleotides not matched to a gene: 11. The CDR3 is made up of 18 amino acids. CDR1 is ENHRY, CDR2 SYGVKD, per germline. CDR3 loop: CAISEWGQDRFGKNIQYF. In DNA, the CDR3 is TGTGCCATCAGTGAGTGGGGACAGGACAGGTTCGGCAAAAACATTCAGTACTTC.

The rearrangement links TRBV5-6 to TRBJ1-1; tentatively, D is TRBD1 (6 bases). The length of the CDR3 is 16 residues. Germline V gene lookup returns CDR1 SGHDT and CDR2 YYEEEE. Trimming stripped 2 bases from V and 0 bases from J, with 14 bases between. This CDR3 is CASSFLGQLMNTEAFF. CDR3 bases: TGTGCCAGCAGCTTCCTCGGACAGCTAATGAACACTGAAGCTTTCTTT.

The CDR3 region is CASSQDSRGGYGYTF. The CDR3 bases are TGCGCCAGCAGCCAAGATAGTAGGGGCGGCTATGGCTACACCTTC. The chain links TRBV4-3 to TRBJ1-2; D perhaps matches TRBD1 (5 bases). The CDR3 has 15 residues. V was cut by 0 bases and J by 4 bases, with 12 bases left in between. Germline V gene data show CDR1 as LGHNA and CDR2 as YSLEER.

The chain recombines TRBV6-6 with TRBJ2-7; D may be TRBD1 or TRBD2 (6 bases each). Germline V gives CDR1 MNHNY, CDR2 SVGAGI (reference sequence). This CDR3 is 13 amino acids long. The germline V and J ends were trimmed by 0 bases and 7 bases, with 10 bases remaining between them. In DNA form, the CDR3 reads TGTGCCAGCAGTTACTCTCAGGGGAGGGAGCAGTACTTC. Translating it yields CASSYSQGREQYF.